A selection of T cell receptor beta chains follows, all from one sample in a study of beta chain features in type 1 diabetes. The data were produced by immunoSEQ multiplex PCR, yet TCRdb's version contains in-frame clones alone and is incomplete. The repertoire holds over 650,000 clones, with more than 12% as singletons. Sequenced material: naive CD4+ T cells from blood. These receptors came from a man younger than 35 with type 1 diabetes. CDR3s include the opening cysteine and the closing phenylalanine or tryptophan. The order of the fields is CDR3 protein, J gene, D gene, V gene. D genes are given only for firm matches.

CASSPRGGRTNEKLFF | TRBJ1-4 | - | TRBV7-9
CATSNGGSSYNEQFF | TRBJ2-1 | - | TRBV10-3
CAWSPGDRAYGYTF | TRBJ1-2 | TRBD1 | TRBV30
CASSLAYEQYF | TRBJ2-7 | - | TRBV11-2
CASSLASDSKIAGELFF | TRBJ2-2 | - | TRBV7-9
CASSPGRGNQPQHF | TRBJ1-5 | - | TRBV5-1
CASSLAGRQETQYF | TRBJ2-5 | - | TRBV7-2
CASSPTLNYGYTF | TRBJ1-2 | - | TRBV11-2
CASSVDRGPLHF | TRBJ1-6 | TRBD1 | TRBV9
CASRSSGAFF | TRBJ1-1 | - | TRBV28
CASSQSFTRAGNTIYF | TRBJ1-3 | - | TRBV4-3
CASSKRGQGHEQYF | TRBJ2-7 | - | TRBV21-1
CATTGPYGYNEQFF | TRBJ2-1 | - | TRBV30
CASSLGTGETLYHEQYF | TRBJ2-7 | - | TRBV7-9
CSVGGYTF | TRBJ1-2 | - | TRBV29-1
CASSLKRAFPDTQYF | TRBJ2-3 | - | TRBV13